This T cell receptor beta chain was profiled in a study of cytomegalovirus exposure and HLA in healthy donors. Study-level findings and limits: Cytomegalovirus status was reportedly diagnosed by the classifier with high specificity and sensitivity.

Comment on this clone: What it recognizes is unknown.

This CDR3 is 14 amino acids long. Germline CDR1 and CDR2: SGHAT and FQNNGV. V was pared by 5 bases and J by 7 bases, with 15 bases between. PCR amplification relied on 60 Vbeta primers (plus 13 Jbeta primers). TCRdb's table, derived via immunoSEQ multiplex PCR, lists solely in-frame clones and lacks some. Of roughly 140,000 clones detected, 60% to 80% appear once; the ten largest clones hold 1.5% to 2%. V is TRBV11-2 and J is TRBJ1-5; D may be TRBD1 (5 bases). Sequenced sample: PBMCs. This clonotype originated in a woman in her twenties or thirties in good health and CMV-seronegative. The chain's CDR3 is CASSHPGLGQPQHF. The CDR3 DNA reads TGTGCCAGCAGCCACCCAGGGCTGGGCCAGCCCCAGCATTTT.